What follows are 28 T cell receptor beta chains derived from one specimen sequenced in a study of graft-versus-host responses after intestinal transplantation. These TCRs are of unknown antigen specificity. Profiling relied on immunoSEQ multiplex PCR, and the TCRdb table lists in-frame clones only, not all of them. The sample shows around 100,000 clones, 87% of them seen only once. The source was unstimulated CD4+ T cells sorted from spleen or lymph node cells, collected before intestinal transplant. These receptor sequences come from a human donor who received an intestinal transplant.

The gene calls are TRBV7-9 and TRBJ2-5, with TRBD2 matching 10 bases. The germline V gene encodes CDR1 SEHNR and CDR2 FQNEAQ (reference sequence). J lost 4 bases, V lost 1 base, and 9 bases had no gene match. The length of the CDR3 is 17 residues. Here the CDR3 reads CASSLGMTTSGLETQYF. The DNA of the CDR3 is TGTGCCAGCAGCTTAGGCATGACGACTAGCGGGTTAGAGACCCAGTACTTC.

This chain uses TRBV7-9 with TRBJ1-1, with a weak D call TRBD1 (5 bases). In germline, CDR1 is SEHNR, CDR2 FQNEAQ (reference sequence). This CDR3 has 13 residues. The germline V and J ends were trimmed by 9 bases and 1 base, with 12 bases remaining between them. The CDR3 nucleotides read TGTGCCAGGGAGACAGTTTGGAACACTGAAGCTTTCTTT. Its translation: CARETVWNTEAFF.

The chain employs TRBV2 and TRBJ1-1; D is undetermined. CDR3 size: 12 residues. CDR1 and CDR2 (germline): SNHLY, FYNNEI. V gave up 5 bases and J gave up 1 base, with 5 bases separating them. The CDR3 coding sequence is TGTGCCAGCAGTAGACAGAACACTGAAGCTTTCTTT. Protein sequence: CASSRQNTEAFF.

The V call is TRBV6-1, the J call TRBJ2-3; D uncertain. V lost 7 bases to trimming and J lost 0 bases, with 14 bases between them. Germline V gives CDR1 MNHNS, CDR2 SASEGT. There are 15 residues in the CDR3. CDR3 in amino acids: CASTESRSSTDTQYF. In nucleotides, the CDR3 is TGTGCCAGCACCGAGAGTAGGTCCAGCACAGATACGCAGTATTTT.

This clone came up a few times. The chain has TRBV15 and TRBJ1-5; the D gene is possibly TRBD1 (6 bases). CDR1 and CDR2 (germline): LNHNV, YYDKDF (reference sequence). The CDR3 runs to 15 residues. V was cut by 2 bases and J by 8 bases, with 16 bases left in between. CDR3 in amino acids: CATSRLRGFGEPQHF. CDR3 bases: TGTGCCACCAGCAGACTTAGGGGGTTCGGGGAGCCCCAGCATTTT.

DNA for the CDR3: TGCGCCAGCAGCCTTAGCCCAGGGACCGGGGAGCTGTTTTTT. Translating it yields CASSLSPGTGELFF. The chain uses TRBV5-1 and TRBJ2-2, with a weak D call TRBD1 (5 bases). This CDR3 comprises 14 residues. Germline CDR1 SGHRS, CDR2 YFSETQ. V was clipped by 4 bases and J by 5 bases, with 12 bases between them. Drawing the rest from reference TRBV5-1 and TRBJ2-2, the complete variable domain is KAGVTQTPRYLIKTRGQQVTLSCSPISGHRSVSWYQQTPGQGLQFLFEYFSETQRNKGNFPGRFSGRQFSNSRSEMNVSTLELGDSALYLCASSLSPGTGELFFGEGSRLTVL.

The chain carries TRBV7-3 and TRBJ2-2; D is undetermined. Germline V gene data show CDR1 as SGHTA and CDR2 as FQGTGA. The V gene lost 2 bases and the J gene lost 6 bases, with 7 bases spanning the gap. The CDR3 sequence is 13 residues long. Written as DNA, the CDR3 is TGTGCCAGCAGCTTAGAGAGGTCCGGGGAGCTGTTTTTT. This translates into CASSLERSGELFF.

The CDR3 region is CASSVDRGGQADTQYF. The CDR3 nucleotides are TGTGCCAGCAGCGTAGATCGCGGGGGGCAGGCAGATACGCAGTATTTT. The V call is TRBV9, the J call TRBJ2-3, with 8 bases matching TRBD2. This CDR3 is 16 amino acids long. CDR1 is SGDLS and CDR2 is YYNGEE in the germline V gene. J lost 4 bases, V lost 0 bases, and 7 bases had no gene match.

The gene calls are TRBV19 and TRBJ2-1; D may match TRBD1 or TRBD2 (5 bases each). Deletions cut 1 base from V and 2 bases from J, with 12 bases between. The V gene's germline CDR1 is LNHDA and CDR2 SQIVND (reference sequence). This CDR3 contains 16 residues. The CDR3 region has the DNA TGTGCCAGTAGTATAGGTTATGAGGGACCCTACAATGAGCAGTTCTTC. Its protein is CASSIGYEGPYNEQFF.

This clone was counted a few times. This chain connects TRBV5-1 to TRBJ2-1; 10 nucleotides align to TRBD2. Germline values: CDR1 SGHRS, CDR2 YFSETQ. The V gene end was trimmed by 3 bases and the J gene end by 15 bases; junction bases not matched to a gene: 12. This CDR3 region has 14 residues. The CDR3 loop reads CASSYLKREGGMFF. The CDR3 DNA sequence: TGCGCCAGCAGCTATTTAAAGCGGGAGGGGGGAATGTTCTTC.

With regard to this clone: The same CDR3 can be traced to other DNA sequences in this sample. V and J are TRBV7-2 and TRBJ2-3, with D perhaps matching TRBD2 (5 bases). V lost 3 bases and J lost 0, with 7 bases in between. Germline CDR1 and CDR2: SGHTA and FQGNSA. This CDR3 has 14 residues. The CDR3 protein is CASSFRGSTDTQYF. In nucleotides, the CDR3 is TGTGCCAGCAGCTTCCGGGGTAGCACAGATACGCAGTATTTT. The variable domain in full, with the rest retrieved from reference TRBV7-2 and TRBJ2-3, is GAGVSQSPSNKVTEKGKDVELRCDPISGHTALYWYRQSLGQGLEFLIYFQGNSAPDKSGLPSDRFSAERTGGSVSTLTIQRTQQEDSAVYLCASSFRGSTDTQYFGPGTRLTVL.

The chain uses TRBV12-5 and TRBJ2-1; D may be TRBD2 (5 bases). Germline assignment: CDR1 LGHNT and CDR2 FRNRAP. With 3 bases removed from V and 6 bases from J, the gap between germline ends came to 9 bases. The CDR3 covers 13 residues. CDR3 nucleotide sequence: TGTGCTAGTGGTTTCCCGGCGGGCAATGAGCAGTTCTTC. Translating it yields CASGFPAGNEQFF.

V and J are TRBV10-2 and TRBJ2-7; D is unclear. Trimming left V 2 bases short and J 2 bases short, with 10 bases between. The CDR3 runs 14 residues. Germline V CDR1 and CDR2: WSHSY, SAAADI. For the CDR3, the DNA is TGCGCCAGCAGTGAGCGGGCGCCCCCCTACGAGCAGTACTTC. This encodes CASSERAPPYEQYF.

CDR3 sequence (DNA): TGTGCCAGCAGTTACCCCCTTAGACTAGCGGGAGGGGGAAATGAGCAGTTCTTC. This encodes CASSYPLRLAGGGNEQFF. The gene calls are TRBV28 and TRBJ2-1; TRBD2 aligns across 14 bases. The CDR3 has 18 amino acids. Germline CDR1 and CDR2: MDHEN and SYDVKM. Trimming cost V 4 bases and J 7 bases; bases outside gene matches: 12.

This chain's CDR3 is CASSVDRGWANVLTF. CDR3 DNA: TGTGCCAGCAGCGTCGACAGGGGCTGGGCCAACGTCCTGACTTTC. The V call is TRBV9, the J call TRBJ2-6; 8 bases line up with TRBD1. The germline V gene has CDR1 SGDLS and CDR2 YYNGEE. There are 15 residues in the CDR3. Trimming removed 2 bases from V and 5 bases from J; junction bases left unmatched: 3.

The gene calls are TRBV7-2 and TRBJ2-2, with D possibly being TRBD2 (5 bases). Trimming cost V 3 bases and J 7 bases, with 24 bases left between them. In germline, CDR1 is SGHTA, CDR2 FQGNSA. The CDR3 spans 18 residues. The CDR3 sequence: CASSFRDILYRGNGELFF. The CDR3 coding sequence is TGTGCCAGCAGCTTTAGAGATATTTTGTACAGAGGGAACGGGGAGCTGTTTTTT.

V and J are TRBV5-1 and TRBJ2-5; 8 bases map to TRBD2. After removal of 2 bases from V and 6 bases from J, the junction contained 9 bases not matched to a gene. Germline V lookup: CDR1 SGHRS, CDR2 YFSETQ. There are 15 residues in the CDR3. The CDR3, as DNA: TGCGCCAGCAGCTTTTCCGGGAGGGGGGAAAAGACCCAGTACTTC. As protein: CASSFSGRGEKTQYF.

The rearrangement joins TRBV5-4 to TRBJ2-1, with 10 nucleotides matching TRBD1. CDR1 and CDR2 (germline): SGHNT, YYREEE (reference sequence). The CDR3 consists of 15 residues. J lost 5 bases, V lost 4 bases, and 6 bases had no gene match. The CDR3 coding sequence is TGTGCCAGCAGCAAGTCCGGGACAGGGGACAATGAGCAGTTCTTC. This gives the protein CASSKSGTGDNEQFF.

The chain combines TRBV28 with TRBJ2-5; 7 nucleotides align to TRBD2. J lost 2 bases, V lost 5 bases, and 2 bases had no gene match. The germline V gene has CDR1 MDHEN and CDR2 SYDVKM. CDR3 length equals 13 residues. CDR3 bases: TGTGCCAGCAGTAGAGCGGGGCAAGAGACCCAGTACTTC. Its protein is CASSRAGQETQYF.

This chain's CDR3 is CASSSLFGSYNEQFF. The CDR3 nucleotides read TGTGCCAGCAGCTCCCTTTTCGGCTCCTACAATGAGCAGTTCTTC. This chain uses TRBV7-6 with TRBJ2-1, with D uncertain. The CDR3 covers 15 residues. Germline CDR1 SGHVS, CDR2 FNYEAQ. V was pared by 4 bases and J by 0 bases, with 10 bases between.

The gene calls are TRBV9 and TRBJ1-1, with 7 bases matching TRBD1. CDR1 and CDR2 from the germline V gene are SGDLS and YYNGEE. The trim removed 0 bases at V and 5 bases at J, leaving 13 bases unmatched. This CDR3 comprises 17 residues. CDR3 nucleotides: TGTGCCAGCAGCGTAGAAGGGCAGGGGGAAGGAAGTACTGAAGCTTTCTTT. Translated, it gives CASSVEGQGEGSTEAFF.

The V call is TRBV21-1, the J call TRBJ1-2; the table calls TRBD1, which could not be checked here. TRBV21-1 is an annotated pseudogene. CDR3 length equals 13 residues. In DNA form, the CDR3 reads TGTGCCAGCAGCAAACTGACAGCCTATGGCTACACCTTC. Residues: CASSKLTAYGYTF.

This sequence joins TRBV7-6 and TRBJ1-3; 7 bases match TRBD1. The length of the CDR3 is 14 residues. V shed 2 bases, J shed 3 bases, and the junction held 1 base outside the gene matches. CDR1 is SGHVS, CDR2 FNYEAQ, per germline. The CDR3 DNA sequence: TGTGCCAGCAGCTTACAGGGGGGTGGAAACACCATATATTTT. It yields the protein CASSLQGGGNTIYF.

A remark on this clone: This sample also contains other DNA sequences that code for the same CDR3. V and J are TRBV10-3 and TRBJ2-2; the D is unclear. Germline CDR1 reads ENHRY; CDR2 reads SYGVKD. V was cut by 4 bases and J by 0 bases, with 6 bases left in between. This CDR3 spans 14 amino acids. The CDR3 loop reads CAISGPSNTGELFF. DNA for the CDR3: TGTGCCATCAGTGGACCGTCGAACACCGGGGAGCTGTTTTTT.

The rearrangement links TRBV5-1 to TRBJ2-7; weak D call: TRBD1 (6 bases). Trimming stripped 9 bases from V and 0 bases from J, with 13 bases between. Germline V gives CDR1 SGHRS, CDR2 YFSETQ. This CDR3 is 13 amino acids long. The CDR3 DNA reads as TGCGCCACCTCGACAGGCAGCTCCTACGAGCAGTACTTC. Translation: CATSTGSSYEQYF. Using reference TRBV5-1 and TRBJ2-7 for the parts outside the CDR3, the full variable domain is KAGVTQTPRYLIKTRGQQVTLSCSPISGHRSVSWYQQTPGQGLQFLFEYFSETQRNKGNFPGRFSGRQFSNSRSEMNVSTLELGDSALYLCATSTGSSYEQYFGPGTRLTVT.

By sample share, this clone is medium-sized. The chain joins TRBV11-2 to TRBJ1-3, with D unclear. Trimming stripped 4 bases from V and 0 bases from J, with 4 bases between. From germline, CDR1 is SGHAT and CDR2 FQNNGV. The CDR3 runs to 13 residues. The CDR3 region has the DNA TGTGCCAGCAGCTGGGGCTCTGGAAACACCATATATTTT. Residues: CASSWGSGNTIYF.

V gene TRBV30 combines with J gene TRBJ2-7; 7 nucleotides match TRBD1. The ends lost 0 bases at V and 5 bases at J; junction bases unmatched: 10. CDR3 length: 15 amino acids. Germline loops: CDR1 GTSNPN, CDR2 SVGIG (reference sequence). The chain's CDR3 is CAWSVGGGVRDEQYF. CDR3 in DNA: TGTGCCTGGAGTGTAGGGGGCGGAGTTAGGGACGAGCAGTACTTC.

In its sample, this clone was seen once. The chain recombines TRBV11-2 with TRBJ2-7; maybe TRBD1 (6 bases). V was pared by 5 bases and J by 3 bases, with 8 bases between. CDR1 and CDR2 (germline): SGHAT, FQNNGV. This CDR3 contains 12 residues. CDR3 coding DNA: TGTGCCAGCAGCCCACAGGGCTACGAGCAGTACTTC. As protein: CASSPQGYEQYF.